One and the same sample provided the 25 T cell receptor beta chains below, sequenced in a study of regulatory T cells in long-lasting Graves disease (dated by TCRdb to the early 2020s). Library construction relied on multiplex PCR. The sequencing machine was an Illumina HiSeq 4000. To build TCR beta libraries, CDR3 regions were amplified by Arm-PCR using iRepertoire HTBI primers. TCRdb reworked the public reads: Q25 trimming with fastp, MiXCR clone assembly, productive beta chains retained. Identical CDR3 protein sequences are pooled into one entry, listed with their most common genes and DNA. Across this sample there are fewer than 550,000 distinct CDR3 sequences, with 15% to 20% seen only once. The top ten clones comprise around 25% of the sample. The time point tag for this specimen amounts to: newly diagnosed GD, antithyroid drugs for less than 3 months. RNA was extracted from PBMCs in TRIzol for both TCR sequencing and RNA sequencing.

This sample was also put to use in a study of T cells in Graves' hyperthyroidism and ophthalmopathy.

The source was peripheral blood mononuclear cells (PBMCs), collected at new diagnosis, from a patient treated with antithyroid drugs. The receptors come from a woman aged 40 to 65 with Graves disease. Donor details come from another sample of the same person, matched by shared clones.

This clonotype was recorded a few times. The V gene is TRBV19, the J gene TRBJ1-1; 7 bases line up with TRBD1. The V segment lost 5 bases and the J segment 4 bases; nucleotides outside the gene matches: 7. Germline V gene sequence: CDR1 LNHDA, CDR2 SQIVND (reference sequence). CDR3 size: 14 residues. CDR3 coding DNA: TGTGCCAGTAGTGCGGGGGCAGGGGGCACTGAAGCTTTCTTT. Amino acid sequence: CASSAGAGGTEAFF.

This rearrangement joins TRBV2 to TRBJ2-3; the D gene is possibly TRBD1 (6 bases). Germline lookup yields CDR1 SNHLY and CDR2 FYNNEI. V shed 3 bases and J shed 7 bases, with 11 bases lying between them. The CDR3 sequence is 13 residues long. The CDR3 DNA reads TGTGCCAGCAGTGATAGGGGGTCTAATACGCAGTATTTT. This codes for CASSDRGSNTQYF.

The CDR3 loop reads CAISEADSLPNTEAFF. The DNA of the CDR3 is TGTGCCATCAGTGAGGCGGACAGCCTCCCGAACACTGAAGCTTTCTTT. This rearrangement joins TRBV10-3 to TRBJ1-1, with a tentative D call TRBD1 (6 bases). CDR1 is ENHRY, CDR2 SYGVKD, per germline. The length of the CDR3 is 16 residues. The ends were cut back, 2 bases at V and 1 base at J, with 14 bases in the middle.

This clonotype was found a few times. This chain uses TRBV7-9 with TRBJ2-7; TRBD2 is a possible D gene (5 bases). V was shortened by 7 bases and J by 7 bases, with 23 bases between the two germline ends. The CDR3 has 15 residues. Germline V lookup: CDR1 SEHNR, CDR2 FQNEAQ (reference sequence). CDR3 DNA sequence: TGTGCCAGCACCCCCACCGGGGTCTCCTACAATGAGCAGTACTTC. Amino acid sequence: CASTPTGVSYNEQYF.

The table lists this clonotype with many counts. This rearrangement joins TRBV28 to TRBJ2-7; possible D gene TRBD1, 7 bases. The germline gives CDR1 MDHEN, CDR2 SYDVKM. The CDR3 sequence is 14 residues long. Trimming cost V 4 bases and J 2 bases, with 12 bases left between them. The CDR3 spells CASSWRDSPYEQYF. The CDR3 DNA is TGTGCCAGCAGTTGGAGGGACAGCCCCTACGAGCAGTACTTC.

This clonotype was counted at least ten times. The rearrangement uses TRBV28 and TRBJ1-5, with 7 positions matching TRBD1. The CDR3 spans 18 residues. Germline values: CDR1 MDHEN, CDR2 SYDVKM. The trim removed 2 bases at V and 0 bases at J, leaving 10 bases unmatched. CDR3 region: CASSLQSWDRYSNQPQHF. DNA of the CDR3: TGTGCCAGCAGTTTACAATCCTGGGACAGATATAGCAATCAGCCCCAGCATTTT.

V and J are TRBV3-1 and TRBJ1-6; no definite D call. V lost 1 base, J lost 7 bases, and 14 bases lay in between. The CDR3 loop spans 16 amino acids. Germline V gene lookup returns CDR1 LGHDT and CDR2 YNNKEL (reference sequence). The CDR3 sequence is CASSQGTAGGNSPLHF. In nucleotides, the CDR3 is TGTGCCAGCAGCCAAGGTACAGCGGGCGGGAATTCACCCCTCCACTTT. The full variable domain, in which reference TRBV3-1 and TRBJ1-6 provide the parts outside the CDR3, is DTAVSQTPKYLVTQMGNDKSIKCEQNLGHDTMYWYKQDSKKFLKIMFSYNNKELIINETVPNRFSPKSPDKAHLNLHINSLELGDSAVYFCASSQGTAGGNSPLHFGNGTRLTVT.

The chain joins TRBV6-5 to TRBJ2-5, with D unclear. The CDR3 sequence is 14 residues long. The germline V gene has CDR1 MNHEY and CDR2 SVGAGI. Trimming removed 3 bases from V and 2 bases from J, with 10 bases in between. The CDR3 sequence: CASSYRQAQETQYF. The CDR3 bases are TGTGCCAGCAGTTATCGACAAGCTCAAGAGACCCAGTACTTC.

This clonotype has only a few counts. The gene calls are TRBV5-1 and TRBJ2-3, with 11 bases that match TRBD2. Germline CDR1 is SGHRS and CDR2 is YFSETQ. The CDR3 sequence is 16 residues long. V was clipped by 4 bases and J by 4 bases; unmatched bases: 8. CDR3 in amino acids: CASSANLAGGADTQYF. DNA for the CDR3: TGCGCCAGCAGCGCCAACCTAGCGGGGGGAGCAGATACGCAGTATTTT.

There are many counts of this clonotype. This chain uses TRBV10-3 with TRBJ2-3; D not certain. Trimming took off 10 bases at V and 0 bases at J, with 14 bases between the two ends. The CDR3 runs to 14 residues. Germline lookup yields CDR1 ENHRY and CDR2 SYGVKD. CDR3 sequence reads: CATAAISSTDTQYF. DNA for the CDR3: TGTGCCACCGCGGCAATCTCTAGCACAGATACGCAGTATTTT.

This clonotype was seen repeatedly, ten times or more. The chain joins TRBV28 to TRBJ1-5; D remains ambiguous. CDR1 is MDHEN and CDR2 is SYDVKM in the germline V gene. Trimming left V 6 bases short and J 3 bases short, with 15 bases between. This CDR3 has 15 residues. The CDR3 DNA is TGTGCCAGCAGAGGTCTCGGCGGGTACAATCAGCCCCAGCATTTT. Translation gives CASRGLGGYNQPQHF.

This clonotype came up many times. The chain is built from TRBV10-3 and TRBJ2-3; possibly TRBD1 for D (6 bases). The length of the CDR3 is 16 residues. Trimming stripped 0 bases from V and 3 bases from J, with 13 bases between. Germline-derived CDR1 and CDR2 are ENHRY and SYGVKD. Written as DNA, the CDR3 is TGTGCCATCAGTGAGTCTGGGGGCAAGGGGACAGATACGCAGTATTTT. Protein sequence: CAISESGGKGTDTQYF.

A few counts support this clonotype. The chain carries TRBV3-1 and TRBJ1-6; 8 nucleotides align to TRBD1. The CDR3 covers 17 residues. From germline, CDR1 is LGHDT and CDR2 YNNKEL (reference sequence). With 4 bases clipped from V and 6 bases from J, the junction kept 11 bases outside the gene matches. The CDR3 nucleotides are TGTGCCAGCAGCCCGACAGGGGTCGGCCCCAGTAATTCACCCCTCCACTTT. Translating gives CASSPTGVGPSNSPLHF.

The chain is built from TRBV29-1 and TRBJ2-1, with 9 bases aligning to TRBD1. Per the germline V gene, CDR1 is SQVTM and CDR2 is ANQGSEA. V was pared by 7 bases and J by 7 bases, with 5 bases of the junction left unmatched. The CDR3 sequence is 12 residues long. In nucleotides, the CDR3 is TGCAGCGGGGACAGGGCGAGAAATGAGCAGTTCTTC. It is translated as CSGDRARNEQFF.

As to this clonotype: This could be a read error, since a much larger clone is one nucleotide away. The CDR3 does not end in the conserved phenylalanine or tryptophan, so this is likely a read error. This chain links TRBV5-1 with TRBJ2-7, with D hard to call. Trimming left V 4 bases short and J 1 base short, with 12 bases between. The CDR3 contains 14 residues. Germline V gene lookup returns CDR1 SGHRS and CDR2 YFSETQ. The DNA for the CDR3 is TGCGCCAGCAGCGTACTAAAGGGTTCCTACGAGCAGTACCTC. It encodes CASSVLKGSYEQYL.

This chain links TRBV19 with TRBJ2-1; 9 bases map to TRBD2. CDR1 and CDR2 (germline): LNHDA, SQIVND (reference sequence). V shed 2 bases and J 8 bases; nucleotides not matched to a gene: 7. The CDR3 consists of 15 residues. CDR3 sequence reads: CASSILAGYSDEQFF. The DNA for the CDR3 is TGTGCCAGTAGTATACTAGCGGGGTATTCGGATGAGCAGTTCTTC. The full variable domain, rest sourced from reference TRBV19 and TRBJ2-1, is DGGITQSPKYLFRKEGQNVTLSCEQNLNHDAMYWYRQDPGQGLRLIYYSQIVNDFQKGDIAEGYSVSREKKESFPLTVTSAQKNPTAFYLCASSILAGYSDEQFFGPGTRLTVL.

This clonotype turned up a few times. The rearrangement links TRBV20-1 to TRBJ2-3; D is perhaps TRBD2 (6 bases). V was pared by 3 bases and J by 4 bases, with 11 bases between. The CDR3 has 13 amino acids. Germline V gene lookup returns CDR1 DFQATT and CDR2 SNEGSKA (reference sequence). DNA of the CDR3: TGCAGTGCTAGTTCCCCGGGGGCAGATACGCAGTATTTT. Residues: CSASSPGADTQYF.

The V call is TRBV19, the J call TRBJ1-2, with D possibly TRBD1 on 5 matching bases. Germline lookup yields CDR1 LNHDA and CDR2 SQIVND (reference sequence). The CDR3 runs 13 residues. Trimming stripped 6 bases from V and 8 bases from J, with 16 bases between. This chain's CDR3 is CASSPSAGGGYTF. CDR3 DNA sequence: TGTGCCAGTAGCCCTTCGGCGGGGGGAGGCTACACCTTC.

About this clonotype itself: This is likely an artifact of a read error, given a far larger clone one base away. V usage is TRBV6-1 and J usage is TRBJ1-1; D unresolved. The CDR3 is made up of 13 amino acids. Germline V lookup: CDR1 MNHNS, CDR2 SASEGT. Trimming removed 4 bases from V and 3 bases from J, with 9 bases in between. The chain's CDR3 is CASSVGQDTEAFF. DNA for the CDR3: TGTGCCAGCAGTGTCGGGCAGGACACTGAAGCTTTCTTT.

This rearrangement joins TRBV27 to TRBJ2-1; possibly TRBD1 or TRBD2 for D (6 bases each). CDR3 size: 15 residues. The V gene's germline CDR1 is MNHEY and CDR2 SMNVEV (reference sequence). Trimming stripped 6 bases from V and 2 bases from J, with 14 bases between. The CDR3 nucleotides are TGTGCCAGCAGATCCCCTGGGGGGCCCTACAATGAGCAGTTCTTC. Amino acid sequence: CASRSPGGPYNEQFF.

The chain joins TRBV3-1 to TRBJ1-5; D unclear. The CDR3 runs 14 residues. Deletions cut 2 bases from V and 7 bases from J, with 12 bases between. Germline V gene sequence: CDR1 LGHDT, CDR2 YNNKEL (reference sequence). CDR3: CASSQRETGQPQHF. CDR3 coding DNA: TGTGCCAGCAGCCAAAGGGAAACGGGGCAGCCCCAGCATTTT.

There are many counts of this clonotype. The chain links TRBV6-2 or TRBV6-3 to TRBJ2-7, with TRBD2 matching over 9 bases. Germline CDR1 is MNHEY and CDR2 is SVGEGT. Losses at the gene ends were 2 bases for V and 4 bases for J; bases not matched to a gene: 6. The length of the CDR3 is 15 residues. CDR3 nucleotides: TGTGCCAGCAGTTACGGTATAGCGGGGGTTTACGAGCAGTACTTC. Protein sequence: CASSYGIAGVYEQYF.

This clonotype was detected ten times or more. The chain is built from TRBV28 and TRBJ1-1; D unresolved. The length of the CDR3 is 14 residues. V was cut by 5 bases and J by 1 base, with 11 bases left in between. Germline V CDR1 and CDR2: MDHEN, SYDVKM. The CDR3 here is CASSTGRANTEAFF. Here the CDR3 DNA reads TGTGCCAGCAGTACCGGACGGGCGAACACTGAAGCTTTCTTT.

This clonotype was found many times. The rearrangement links TRBV6-5 to TRBJ1-1; 7 bases align to TRBD1. V lost 0 bases and J lost 0; bases outside the gene matches: 7. Germline values: CDR1 MNHEY, CDR2 SVGAGI. CDR3 length: 17 amino acids. CDR3 sequence (DNA): TGTGCCAGCAGTTACTCGATCTCCGGGACAGTGAACACTGAAGCTTTCTTT. It is translated as CASSYSISGTVNTEAFF.

This clonotype was seen many times. The chain joins TRBV6-1 to TRBJ2-3; TRBD1 matches 7 bases. Germline-derived CDR1 and CDR2 are MNHNS and SASEGT. The V and J ends lost 6 bases and 4 bases, in that order; junction bases with no gene match: 4. The CDR3 has 13 residues. CDR3 sequence reads: CASRNRGPDTQYF. DNA for the CDR3: TGTGCCAGCAGGAACAGGGGCCCAGATACGCAGTATTTT.